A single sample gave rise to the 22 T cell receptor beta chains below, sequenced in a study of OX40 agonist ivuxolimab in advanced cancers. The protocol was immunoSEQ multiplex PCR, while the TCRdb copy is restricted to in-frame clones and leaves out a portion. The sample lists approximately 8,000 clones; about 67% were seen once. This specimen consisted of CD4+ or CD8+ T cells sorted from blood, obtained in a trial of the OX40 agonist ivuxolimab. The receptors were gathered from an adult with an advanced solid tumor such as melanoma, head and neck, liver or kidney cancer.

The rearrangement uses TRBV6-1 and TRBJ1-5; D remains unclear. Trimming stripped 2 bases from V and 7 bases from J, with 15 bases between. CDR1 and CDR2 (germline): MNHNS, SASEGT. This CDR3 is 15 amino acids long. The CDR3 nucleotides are TGTGCCAGCAGTGAATTCCCACGGACCAGACAGCCCCAGCATTTT. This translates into CASSEFPRTRQPQHF.

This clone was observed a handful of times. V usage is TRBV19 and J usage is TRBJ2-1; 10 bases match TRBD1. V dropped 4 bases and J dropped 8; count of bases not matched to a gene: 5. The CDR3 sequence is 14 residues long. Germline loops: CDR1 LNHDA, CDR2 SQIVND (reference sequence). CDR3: CASSTRDRGYEQFF. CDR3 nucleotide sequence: TGTGCCAGTAGTACCCGGGACAGGGGCTATGAGCAGTTCTTC. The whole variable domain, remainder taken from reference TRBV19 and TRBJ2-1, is DGGITQSPKYLFRKEGQNVTLSCEQNLNHDAMYWYRQDPGQGLRLIYYSQIVNDFQKGDIAEGYSVSREKKESFPLTVTSAQKNPTAFYLCASSTRDRGYEQFFGPGTRLTVL.

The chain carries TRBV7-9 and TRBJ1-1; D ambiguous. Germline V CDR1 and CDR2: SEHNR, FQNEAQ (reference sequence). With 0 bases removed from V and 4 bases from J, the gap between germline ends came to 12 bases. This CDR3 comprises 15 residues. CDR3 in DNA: TGTGCCAGCAGCTTAGCGCCGGGAGGGCTCACTGAAGCTTTCTTT. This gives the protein CASSLAPGGLTEAFF.

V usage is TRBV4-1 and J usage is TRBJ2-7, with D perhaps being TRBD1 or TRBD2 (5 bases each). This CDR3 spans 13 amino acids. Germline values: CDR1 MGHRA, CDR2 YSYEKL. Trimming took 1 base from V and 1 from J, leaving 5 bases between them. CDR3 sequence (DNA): TGCGCCAGCAGCCAAGGGGGGTCCTACGAGCAGTACTTC. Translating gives CASSQGGSYEQYF.

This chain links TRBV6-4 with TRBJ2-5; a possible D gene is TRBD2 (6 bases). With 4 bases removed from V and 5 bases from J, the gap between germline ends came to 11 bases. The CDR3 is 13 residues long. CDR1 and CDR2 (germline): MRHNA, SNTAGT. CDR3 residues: CASSVTSRETQYF. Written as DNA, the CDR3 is TGTGCCAGCAGTGTAACTAGCAGGGAGACCCAGTACTTC.

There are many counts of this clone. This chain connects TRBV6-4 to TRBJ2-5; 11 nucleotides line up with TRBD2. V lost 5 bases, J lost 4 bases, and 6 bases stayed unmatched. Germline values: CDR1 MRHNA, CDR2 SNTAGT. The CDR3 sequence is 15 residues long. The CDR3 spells CASSTGTSGGETQYF. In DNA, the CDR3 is TGTGCCAGCAGTACCGGGACTAGCGGTGGAGAGACCCAGTACTTC.

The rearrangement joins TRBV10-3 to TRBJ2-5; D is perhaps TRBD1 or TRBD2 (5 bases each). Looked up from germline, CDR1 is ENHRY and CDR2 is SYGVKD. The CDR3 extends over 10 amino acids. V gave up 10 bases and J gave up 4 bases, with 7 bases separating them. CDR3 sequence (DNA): TGTGCCACTGGGGGAGAGACCCAGTACTTC. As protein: CATGGETQYF.

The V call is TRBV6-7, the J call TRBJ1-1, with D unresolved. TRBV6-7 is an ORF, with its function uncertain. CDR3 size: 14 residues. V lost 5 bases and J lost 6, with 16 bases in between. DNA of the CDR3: TGTGCCAGCAGTGAAGCGGGGTCCAGTTCTGAAGCTTTCTTT. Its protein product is CASSEAGSSSEAFF.

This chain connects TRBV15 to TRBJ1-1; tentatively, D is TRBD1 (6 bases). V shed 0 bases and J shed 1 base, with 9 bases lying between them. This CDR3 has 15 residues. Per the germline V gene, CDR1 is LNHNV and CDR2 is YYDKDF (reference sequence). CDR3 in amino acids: CATSRDRGANTEAFF. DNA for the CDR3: TGTGCCACCAGCAGAGATCGGGGGGCGAACACTGAAGCTTTCTTT.

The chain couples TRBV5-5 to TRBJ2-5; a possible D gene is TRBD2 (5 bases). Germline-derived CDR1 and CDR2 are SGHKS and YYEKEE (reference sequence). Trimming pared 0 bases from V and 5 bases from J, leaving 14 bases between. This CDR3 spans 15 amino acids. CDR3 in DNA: TGTGCCAGCAGCTTGGTCCCAGGCTCGGGGGAGACCCAGTACTTC. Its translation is CASSLVPGSGETQYF.

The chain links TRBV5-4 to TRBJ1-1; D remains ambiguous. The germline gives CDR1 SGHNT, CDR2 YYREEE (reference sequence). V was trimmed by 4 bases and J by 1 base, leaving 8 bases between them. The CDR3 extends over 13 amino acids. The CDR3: CASSPDGNTEAFF. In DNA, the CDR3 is TGTGCCAGCAGCCCGGACGGGAACACTGAAGCTTTCTTT.

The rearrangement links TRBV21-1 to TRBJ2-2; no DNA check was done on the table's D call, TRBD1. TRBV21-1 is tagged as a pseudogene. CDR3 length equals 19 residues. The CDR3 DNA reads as TGTGCCAGCAGCAAAGGGACAGGGGGAGTGATCGCATTGGCCGGGGAGCTGTTTTTT. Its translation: CASSKGTGGVIALAGELFF.

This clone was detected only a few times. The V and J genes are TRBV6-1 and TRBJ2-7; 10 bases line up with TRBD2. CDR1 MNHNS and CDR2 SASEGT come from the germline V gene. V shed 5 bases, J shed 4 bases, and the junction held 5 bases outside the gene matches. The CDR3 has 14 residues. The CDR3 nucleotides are TGTGCCAGCAGTTGGGGACTAGCGAGGTACGAGCAGTACTTC. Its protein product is CASSWGLARYEQYF.

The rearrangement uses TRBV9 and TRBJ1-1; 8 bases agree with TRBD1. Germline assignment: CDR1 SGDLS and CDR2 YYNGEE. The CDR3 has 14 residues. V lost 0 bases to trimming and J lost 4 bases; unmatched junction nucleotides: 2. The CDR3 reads CASSVAGQGTEAFF. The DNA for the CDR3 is TGTGCCAGCAGCGTAGCCGGACAGGGCACTGAAGCTTTCTTT.

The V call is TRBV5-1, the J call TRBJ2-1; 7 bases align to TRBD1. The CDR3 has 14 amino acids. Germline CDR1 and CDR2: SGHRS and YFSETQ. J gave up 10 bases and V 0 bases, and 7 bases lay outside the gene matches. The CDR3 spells CASSLAGTAQEQFF. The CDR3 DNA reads TGCGCCAGCAGCTTGGCGGGGACAGCCCAAGAGCAGTTCTTC.

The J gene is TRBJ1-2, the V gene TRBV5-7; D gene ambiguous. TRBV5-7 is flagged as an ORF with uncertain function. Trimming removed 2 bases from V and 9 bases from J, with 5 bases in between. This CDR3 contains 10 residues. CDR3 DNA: TGTGCCAGCAGCTTAAGTTGCTACACCTTC. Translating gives CASSLSCYTF.

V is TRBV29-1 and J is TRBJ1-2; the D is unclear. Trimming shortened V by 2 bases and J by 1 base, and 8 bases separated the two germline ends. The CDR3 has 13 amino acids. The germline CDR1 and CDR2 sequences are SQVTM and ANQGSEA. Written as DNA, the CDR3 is TGCAGCGTTGAATTGGGAAATAACTATGGCTACACCTTC. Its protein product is CSVELGNNYGYTF.

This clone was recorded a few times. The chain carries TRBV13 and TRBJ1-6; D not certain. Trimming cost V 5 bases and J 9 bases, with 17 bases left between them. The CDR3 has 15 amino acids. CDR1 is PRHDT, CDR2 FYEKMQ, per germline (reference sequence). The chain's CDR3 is CASSPPDGLGSPLHF. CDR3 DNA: TGTGCCAGCAGCCCCCCAGACGGCTTGGGTTCACCCCTCCACTTT.

The CDR3 DNA sequence: TGCGCCAGCAGCCAGTCGGGGGATGAGCAGTTCTTC. Amino acids: CASSQSGDEQFF. This chain links TRBV4-1 with TRBJ2-1; TRBD2 might be the D (6 bases). The CDR3 extends over 12 amino acids. The germline V gene has CDR1 MGHRA and CDR2 YSYEKL. Trimming shortened V by 3 bases and J by 8 bases, and 8 bases separated the two germline ends.

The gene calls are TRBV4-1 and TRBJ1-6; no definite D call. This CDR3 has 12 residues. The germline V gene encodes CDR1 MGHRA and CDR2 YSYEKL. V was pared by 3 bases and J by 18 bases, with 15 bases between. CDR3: CASSQGTEGPHF. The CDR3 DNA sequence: TGCGCCAGCAGCCAGGGTACCGAAGGACCCCACTTT.

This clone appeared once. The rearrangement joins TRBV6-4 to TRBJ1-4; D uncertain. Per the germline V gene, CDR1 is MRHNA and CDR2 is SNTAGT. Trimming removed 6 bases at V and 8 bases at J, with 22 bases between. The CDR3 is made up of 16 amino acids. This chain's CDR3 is CASRVGFSLTTEKLFF. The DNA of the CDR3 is TGTGCCAGCAGGGTCGGGTTCAGCCTGACGACAGAAAAACTGTTTTTT.

The CDR3 loop reads CASSLSTGVETQYF. For the CDR3, the DNA is TGCGCCAGCAGCCTAAGCACGGGAGTCGAGACCCAGTACTTC. This chain joins TRBV5-1 and TRBJ2-5, with D perhaps matching TRBD2 (6 bases). Trimming shortened V by 4 bases and J by 5 bases, and 15 bases separated the two germline ends. The V gene's germline CDR1 is SGHRS and CDR2 YFSETQ. There are 14 residues in the CDR3.